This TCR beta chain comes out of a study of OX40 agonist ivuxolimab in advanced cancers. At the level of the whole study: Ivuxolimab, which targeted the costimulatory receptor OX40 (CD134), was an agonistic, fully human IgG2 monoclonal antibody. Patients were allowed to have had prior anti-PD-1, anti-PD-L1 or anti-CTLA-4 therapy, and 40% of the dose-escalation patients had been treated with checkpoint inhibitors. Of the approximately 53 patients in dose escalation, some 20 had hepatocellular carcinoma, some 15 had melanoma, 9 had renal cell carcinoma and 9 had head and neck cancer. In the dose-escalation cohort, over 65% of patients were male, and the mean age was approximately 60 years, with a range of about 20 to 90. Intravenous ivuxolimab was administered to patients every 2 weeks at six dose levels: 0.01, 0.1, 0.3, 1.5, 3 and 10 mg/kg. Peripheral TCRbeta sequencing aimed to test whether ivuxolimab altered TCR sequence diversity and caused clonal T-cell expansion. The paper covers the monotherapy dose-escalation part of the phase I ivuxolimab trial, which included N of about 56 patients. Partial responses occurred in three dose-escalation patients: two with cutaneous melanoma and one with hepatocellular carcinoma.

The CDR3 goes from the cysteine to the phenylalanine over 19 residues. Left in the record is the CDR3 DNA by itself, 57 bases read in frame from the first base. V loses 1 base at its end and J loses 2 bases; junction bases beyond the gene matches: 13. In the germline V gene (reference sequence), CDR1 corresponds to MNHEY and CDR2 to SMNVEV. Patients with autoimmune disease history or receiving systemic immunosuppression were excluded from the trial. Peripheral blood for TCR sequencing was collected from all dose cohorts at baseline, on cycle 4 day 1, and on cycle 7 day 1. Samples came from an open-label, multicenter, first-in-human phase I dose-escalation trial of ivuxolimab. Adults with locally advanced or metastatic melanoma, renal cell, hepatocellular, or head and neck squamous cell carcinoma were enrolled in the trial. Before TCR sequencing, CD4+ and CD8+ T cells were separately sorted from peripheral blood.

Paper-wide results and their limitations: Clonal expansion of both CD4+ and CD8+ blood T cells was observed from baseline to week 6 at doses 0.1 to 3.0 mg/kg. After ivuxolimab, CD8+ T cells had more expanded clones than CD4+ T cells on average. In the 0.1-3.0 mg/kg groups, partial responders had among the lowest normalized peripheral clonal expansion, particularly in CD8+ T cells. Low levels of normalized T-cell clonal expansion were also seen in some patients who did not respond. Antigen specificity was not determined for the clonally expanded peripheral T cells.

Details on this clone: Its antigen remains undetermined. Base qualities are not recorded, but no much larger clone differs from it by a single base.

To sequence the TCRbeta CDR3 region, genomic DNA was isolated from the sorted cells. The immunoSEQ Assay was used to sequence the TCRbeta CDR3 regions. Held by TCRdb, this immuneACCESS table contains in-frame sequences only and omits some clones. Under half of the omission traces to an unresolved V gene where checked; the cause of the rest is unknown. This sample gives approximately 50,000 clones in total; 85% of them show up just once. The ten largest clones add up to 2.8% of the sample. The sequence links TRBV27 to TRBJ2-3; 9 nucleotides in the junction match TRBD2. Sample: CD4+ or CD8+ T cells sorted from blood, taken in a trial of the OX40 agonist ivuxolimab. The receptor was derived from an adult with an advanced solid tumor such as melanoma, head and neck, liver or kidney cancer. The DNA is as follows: TGTGCCAGCAGTTTATATGCGCGGGAGGGCCGTTTGTACACAGATACGCAGTATTTT. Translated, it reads CASSLYAREGRLYTDTQYF.